Below are 3 T cell receptor beta chains sequenced from a single sample in a study of cytomegalovirus exposure and HLA in healthy donors. Primers for the PCR totalled 60 Vbeta and 13 Jbeta. Some clones are missing from TCRdb's copy, which holds only in-frame ones; the method was immunoSEQ multiplex PCR. The sample lists more than 95,000 clones; roughly a tenth were seen once. Sequenced sample: PBMCs. The receptor source for this set is a man in his forties in good health and CMV-seropositive.

There are a few counts of this clone. The chain joins TRBV5-6 to TRBJ1-1; TRBD1 agrees at 7 bases. Trimming cost V 0 bases and J 10 bases; bases outside gene matches: 9. The germline V gene encodes CDR1 SGHDT and CDR2 YYEEEE. The CDR3 runs to 14 residues. CDR3 residues: CASSLAGGPGVAFF. The CDR3 DNA sequence: TGTGCCAGCAGCTTGGCAGGGGGTCCTGGGGTAGCTTTCTTT.

This clone has more than one count but fewer than ten. The rearrangement joins TRBV7-9 to TRBJ2-7; 8 nucleotides line up with TRBD1. CDR1 and CDR2 from the germline V gene are SEHNR and FQNEAQ (reference sequence). The CDR3 runs to 17 residues. With 4 bases clipped from V and 4 bases from J, the junction kept 15 bases outside the gene matches. The CDR3 region has the DNA TGTGCCAGCAGCTCAACCAGGGGGCCAGGGGGCTTATACGAGCAGTACTTC. This gives the protein CASSSTRGPGGLYEQYF.

The chain carries TRBV9 and TRBJ2-5, with unresolved D. The germline gives CDR1 SGDLS, CDR2 YYNGEE. CDR3 length: 14 amino acids. The germline V and J ends were trimmed by 0 bases and 0 bases, with 6 bases remaining between them. The chain's CDR3 is CASSVASHQETQYF. The CDR3 DNA reads TGTGCCAGCAGCGTAGCGTCTCACCAAGAGACCCAGTACTTC.